This passage covers 29 T cell receptor beta chains from one sample sequenced in a study of blood T cells in healthy people across ages. Using a J-beta primer mix together with a sample-barcoded 5' primer, a second PCR was run for about 6 to 11 cycles. One entry per CDR3 protein, called by TCRdb with MiXCR from the 5' RACE reads. This table has some 850,000 distinct CDR3 sequences, roughly 25% appearing once. These same records also appear under a second study, on T cells of mothers and their children.

The sample taken for sequencing was blood. The source is a boy between 10 and 17 years old in good health.

As regards this clonotype: One junction end disagrees with the germline gene, perhaps due to a read error. The V gene is TRBV12-3 or TRBV12-4, the J gene TRBJ2-5, with D uncertain. The CDR3 runs 10 residues. DNA for the CDR3: TGTGCCAGCAGTGGCCCTCGCCAGATCTTC. Encoded protein: CASSGPRQIF.

The chain employs TRBV20-1 and TRBJ1-2, with D maybe TRBD1 (5 bases). The CDR3 covers 13 residues. Germline V lookup: CDR1 DFQATT, CDR2 SNEGSKA (reference sequence). The V end lost 7 bases, the J end lost 3 bases, and 15 bases lay between the germline ends. The CDR3: CSGTRQTDYGYTF. The CDR3, as DNA: TGCAGTGGGACCCGACAGACGGACTATGGCTACACCTTC.

This rearrangement joins TRBV29-1 to TRBJ2-7; D call uncertain. Trimming took off 5 bases at V and 3 bases at J, with 8 bases between the two ends. CDR3 length: 11 residues. Germline CDR1 and CDR2: SQVTM and ANQGSEA. CDR3 protein: CSVTWGYEQYF. As DNA, the CDR3 is TGCAGCGTTACTTGGGGCTACGAGCAGTACTTC.

The genes are TRBV20-1 and TRBJ2-5; 9 nucleotides line up with TRBD1. CDR3 length: 14 amino acids. Germline assignment: CDR1 DFQATT and CDR2 SNEGSKA (reference sequence). The V and J ends lost 0 bases and 6 bases, in that order; junction bases with no gene match: 5. CDR3 sequence: CSAREGTGLKTQYF. In nucleotides, the CDR3 is TGCAGTGCTAGAGAGGGGACAGGGCTGAAGACCCAGTACTTC.

This chain uses TRBV6-5 with TRBJ2-1, with 7 bases identical to TRBD2. Germline-derived CDR1 and CDR2 are MNHEY and SVGAGI. Losses at the gene ends were 1 base for V and 9 bases for J; bases not matched to a gene: 9. The length of the CDR3 is 15 residues. DNA for the CDR3: TGTGCCAGCAGTTACTTCCGGGAGGCTAAGGGTGAGCAGTTCTTC. Translating it yields CASSYFREAKGEQFF.

The sample holds a few counts of this clonotype. The chain links TRBV12-3 or TRBV12-4 to TRBJ2-5; D might be TRBD2 (6 bases). V was shortened by 6 bases and J by 5 bases, with 19 bases between the two germline ends. This CDR3 is built from 15 residues. CDR3 loop: CASSSEVARGETQYF. CDR3 coding DNA: TGTGCCAGCAGCTCAGAGGTAGCTCGGGGGGAGACCCAGTACTTC.

This clonotype was recorded a few times. The chain is built from TRBV9 and TRBJ2-1, with 8 bases aligning to TRBD2. CDR3 length: 13 residues. With V trimmed by 7 bases and J by 8 bases, 8 bases remained unmatched. Germline V gene sequence: CDR1 SGDLS, CDR2 YYNGEE. The CDR3 loop is CASSGLGRDEQFF. In nucleotides, the CDR3 is TGTGCCAGCTCGGGACTAGGGAGGGATGAGCAGTTCTTC.

A single count supports this clonotype. The chain uses TRBV12-3 or TRBV12-4 and TRBJ2-4, with D possibly called TRBD1 or TRBD2 (5 bases each). Trimming removed 6 bases from V and 10 bases from J, with 13 bases in between. The length of the CDR3 is 12 residues. In DNA form, the CDR3 reads TGTGCCAGCAGCACGATGGGGGTGATTCAGTACTTC. Protein: CASSTMGVIQYF.

This clonotype was counted only a few times. This chain links TRBV20-1 with TRBJ1-4; D is undetermined. V was pared by 0 bases and J by 5 bases, with 4 bases between. CDR1 and CDR2 (germline): DFQATT, SNEGSKA (reference sequence). The CDR3 contains 12 residues. CDR3 residues: CSAREINEKLFF. CDR3 nucleotides: TGCAGTGCTAGAGAGATAAATGAAAAACTGTTTTTT.

This clonotype came up a few times. The V gene is TRBV20-1, the J gene TRBJ2-2, with D perhaps TRBD1 (6 bases). Germline CDR1 is DFQATT and CDR2 is SNEGSKA (reference sequence). The CDR3 extends over 14 amino acids. Trimming took off 0 bases at V and 6 bases at J, with 11 bases between the two ends. The CDR3, as DNA: TGCAGTGCTAGAGACACAGGGATATCCGGGGAGCTGTTTTTT. The encoded protein is CSARDTGISGELFF.

The chain uses TRBV5-5 and TRBJ2-5; perhaps TRBD2 as D (6 bases). Trimming took 2 bases from V and 3 from J, leaving 20 bases between them. This CDR3 has 17 residues. CDR1 is SGHKS, CDR2 YYEKEE, per germline (reference sequence). CDR3 residues: CASSFQPGAGPKETQYF. The DNA for the CDR3 is TGTGCCAGCAGCTTTCAGCCTGGGGCGGGGCCCAAAGAGACCCAGTACTTC. Variable domain in full (rest from reference TRBV5-5 and TRBJ2-5): DAGVTQSPTHLIKTRGQQVTLRCSPISGHKSVSWYQQVLGQGPQFIFQYYEKEERGRGNFPDRFSARQFPNYSSELNVNALLLGDSALYLCASSFQPGAGPKETQYFGPGTRLLVL.

The rearrangement joins TRBV14 to TRBJ2-5; TRBD1 aligns across 8 bases. Trimming took 4 bases from V and 2 from J; bases not matched to a gene: 9. Germline lookup yields CDR1 SGHDN and CDR2 FVKESK. There are 16 residues in the CDR3. CDR3 DNA: TGTGCCAGCAGCCCTTCACCAAACAGGGGGCAAGAGACCCAGTACTTC. It codes for CASSPSPNRGQETQYF.

This clonotype was detected a few times. The rearrangement joins TRBV29-1 to TRBJ1-4, with D unclear. CDR1 and CDR2 (germline): SQVTM, ANQGSEA. This CDR3 comprises 12 residues. V gave up 4 bases and J gave up 3 bases, with 6 bases separating them. The CDR3 bases are TGCAGCGTTGTTGGTCCTAATGAAAAACTGTTTTTT. Its translation is CSVVGPNEKLFF.

This clonotype showed up just a few times. The chain employs TRBV7-9 and TRBJ2-7; 7 positions agree with TRBD1. V lost 7 bases, J lost 6 bases, and 18 bases stayed unmatched. The CDR3 runs to 16 residues. CDR1 is SEHNR, CDR2 FQNEAQ, per germline (reference sequence). The CDR3 DNA is TGTGCCAGCACCAAACACTATACAGGGGACAAAGGCGAGCAGTACTTC. This translates into CASTKHYTGDKGEQYF.

This clonotype was seen just once. V is TRBV20-1 and J is TRBJ2-3; no definite D call. The CDR3 has 12 amino acids. The V end was cut by 3 bases, the J end by 3 bases, with 7 bases between. Per germline, CDR1 DFQATT and CDR2 SNEGSKA (reference sequence). The CDR3 sequence: CSASVGTDTQYF. In DNA, the CDR3 is TGCAGTGCTAGCGTTGGGACAGATACGCAGTATTTT.

This chain links TRBV12-3 or TRBV12-4 with TRBJ2-5, with a weak D call TRBD2 (6 bases). V lost 7 bases to trimming and J lost 4 bases, with 7 bases between them. There are 11 residues in the CDR3. The chain's CDR3 is CASKRAETQYF. The CDR3, as DNA: TGTGCCAGCAAGCGGGCAGAGACCCAGTACTTC.

The chain links TRBV5-1 to TRBJ1-3; tentatively, D is TRBD1 (5 bases). Trimming took off 4 bases at V and 4 bases at J, with 9 bases between the two ends. In germline, CDR1 is SGHRS, CDR2 YFSETQ. This CDR3 has 13 amino acids. This chain's CDR3 is CASSISGGNTIYF. The CDR3 DNA sequence: TGCGCCAGCAGCATCTCAGGGGGAAACACCATATATTTT.

V is TRBV7-8 and J is TRBJ1-2; D uncertain. The CDR3 totals 15 residues. V was trimmed by 1 base and J by 2 bases, leaving 11 bases between them. Germline assignment: CDR1 SGHVS and CDR2 FQNEAQ. The DNA of the CDR3 is TGTGCCAGCAGCTTAGGCGGGCAGACCAACTATGGCTACACCTTC. As protein: CASSLGGQTNYGYTF.

This rearrangement joins TRBV20-1 to TRBJ1-4, with TRBD1 matching over 8 bases. The CDR3 extends over 17 amino acids. Germline V gene lookup returns CDR1 DFQATT and CDR2 SNEGSKA (reference sequence). Losses at the gene ends were 1 base for V and 4 bases for J; bases not matched to a gene: 11. Here the CDR3 reads CSARGQRGTGFNEKLFF. CDR3 DNA sequence: TGCAGTGCTAGAGGCCAAAGGGGGACAGGCTTTAATGAAAAACTGTTTTTT.

This chain joins TRBV7-2 and TRBJ2-4, with D possibly being TRBD2 (5 bases). V lost 3 bases and J 4 bases, leaving 10 bases between the germline ends. CDR3 size: 14 residues. In germline, CDR1 is SGHTA, CDR2 FQGNSA. CDR3 nucleotides: TGTGCCAGCAGCTTCTCCGGGGATAAAAACATTCAGTACTTC. The encoded protein is CASSFSGDKNIQYF. The whole variable domain, filled in from reference TRBV7-2 and TRBJ2-4, reads GAGVSQSPSNKVTEKGKDVELRCDPISGHTALYWYRQSLGQGLEFLIYFQGNSAPDKSGLPSDRFSAERTGGSVSTLTIQRTQQEDSAVYLCASSFSGDKNIQYFGAGTRLSVL.

This clonotype occurred a few times. This chain uses TRBV7-2 with TRBJ2-3; D may be TRBD2 (7 bases). The V gene lost 1 base and the J gene lost 6 bases, with 14 bases spanning the gap. The V gene's germline CDR1 is SGHTA and CDR2 FQGNSA. The CDR3 loop spans 15 amino acids. CDR3 sequence: CASSLGGGAGDTQYF. In nucleotides, the CDR3 is TGTGCCAGCAGCTTAGGTGGGGGGGCAGGGGATACGCAGTATTTT. The whole variable domain, remainder taken from reference TRBV7-2 and TRBJ2-3, is GAGVSQSPSNKVTEKGKDVELRCDPISGHTALYWYRQSLGQGLEFLIYFQGNSAPDKSGLPSDRFSAERTGGSVSTLTIQRTQQEDSAVYLCASSLGGGAGDTQYFGPGTRLTVL.

This clonotype was counted a few times. J is TRBJ1-2 and V is TRBV2, with no clear D. Germline loops: CDR1 SNHLY, CDR2 FYNNEI. This CDR3 contains 15 residues. Trimming removed 1 base at V and 5 bases at J, with 14 bases between. The CDR3 sequence: CASSEGGGPLYGYTF. The DNA for the CDR3 is TGTGCCAGCAGTGAAGGCGGAGGGCCGCTGTATGGCTACACCTTC.

This rearrangement joins TRBV13 to TRBJ2-2; 8 bases agree with TRBD1. CDR1 is PRHDT and CDR2 is FYEKMQ in the germline V gene (reference sequence). J lost 0 bases, V lost 4 bases, and 4 bases had no gene match. The CDR3 totals 16 residues. CDR3 in DNA: TGTGCCAGCAGCTCCACAGGGGGTACGAACACCGGGGAGCTGTTTTTT. This encodes CASSSTGGTNTGELFF.

This clonotype was observed a handful of times. The gene calls are TRBV2 and TRBJ2-7; TRBD1 or TRBD2 may be the D gene (5 bases each). The CDR3 spans 14 residues. The germline CDR1 and CDR2 sequences are SNHLY and FYNNEI. V was cut by 6 bases and J by 0 bases, with 12 bases left in between. This chain's CDR3 is CASRGETVSYEQYF. The CDR3 DNA is TGTGCCAGCAGGGGGGAGACAGTCTCCTACGAGCAGTACTTC.

The J gene is TRBJ2-1, the V gene TRBV10-3; TRBD2 aligns across 13 bases. Per the germline V gene, CDR1 is ENHRY and CDR2 is SYGVKD. The CDR3 has 16 amino acids. V lost 6 bases, J lost 8 bases, and 10 bases stayed unmatched. In DNA form, the CDR3 reads TGTGCCATCAGAGGACTAGCGGGAGATTTTTGGGATGAGCAGTTCTTC. Amino acids: CAIRGLAGDFWDEQFF.

This clonotype was observed a few times. The V and J genes are TRBV12-3 or TRBV12-4 and TRBJ2-7; TRBD2 aligns across 12 bases. The V gene end was trimmed by 4 bases and the J gene end by 8 bases; junction bases not matched to a gene: 9. The CDR3 contains 15 residues. The CDR3 loop is CASSSFFGLAGKQYF. The CDR3 DNA is TGTGCCAGCAGTTCCTTTTTTGGACTAGCGGGGAAGCAGTACTTC.

The chain joins TRBV7-3 to TRBJ2-6; no reliable D call. Trimming removed 4 bases at V and 1 base at J, with 14 bases between. The germline V gene encodes CDR1 SGHTA and CDR2 FQGTGA. The CDR3 contains 17 residues. DNA of the CDR3: TGTGCCAGCAGCTACACGGTCGGCGCATCTGGGGCCAACGTCCTGACTTTC. It codes for CASSYTVGASGANVLTF.

This clonotype appeared a few times. The chain is built from TRBV7-2 and TRBJ2-5; D not certain. The better agreement between TRBJ2-7 and the DNA end casts doubt on the J call. CDR3 size: 14 residues. Per the germline V gene, CDR1 is SGHTA and CDR2 is FQGNSA. The CDR3 is CASSLFGVTYEQYF. The CDR3 DNA reads TGTGCCAGCAGCTTATTCGGAGTAACATACGAGCAGTACTTC.

The CDR3 region has the DNA TGTGCCAGCAGCTCAGCGGGGGGGCACTACAATGAGCAGTTCTTC. As protein: CASSSAGGHYNEQFF. The rearrangement joins TRBV7-3 to TRBJ2-1; 10 positions agree with TRBD2. The CDR3 totals 15 residues. The V and J ends lost 4 bases and 3 bases, in that order; junction bases with no gene match: 3. The germline gives CDR1 SGHTA, CDR2 FQGTGA. Drawing the rest from reference TRBV7-3 and TRBJ2-1, the complete variable domain is GAGVSQTPSNKVTEKGKYVELRCDPISGHTALYWYRQSLGQGPEFLIYFQGTGAADDSGLPNDRFFAVRPEGSVSTLKIQRTERGDSAVYLCASSSAGGHYNEQFFGPGTRLTVL.